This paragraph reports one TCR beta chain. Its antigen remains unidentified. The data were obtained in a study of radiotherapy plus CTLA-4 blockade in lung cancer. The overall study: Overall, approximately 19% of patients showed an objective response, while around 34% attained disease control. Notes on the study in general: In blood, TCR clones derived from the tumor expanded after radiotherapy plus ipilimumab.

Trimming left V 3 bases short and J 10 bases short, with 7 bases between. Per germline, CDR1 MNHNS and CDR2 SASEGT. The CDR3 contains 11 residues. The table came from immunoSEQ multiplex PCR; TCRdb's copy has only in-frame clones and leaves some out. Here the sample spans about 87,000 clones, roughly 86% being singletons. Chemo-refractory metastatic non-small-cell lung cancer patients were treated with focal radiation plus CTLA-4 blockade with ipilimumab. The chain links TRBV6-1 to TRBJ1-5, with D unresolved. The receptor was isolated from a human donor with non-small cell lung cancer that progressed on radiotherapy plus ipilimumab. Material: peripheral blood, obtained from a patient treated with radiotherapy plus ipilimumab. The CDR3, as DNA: TGTGCCAGCAGTGAGGACCCACCCCAGCATTTT. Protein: CASSEDPPQHF.